The 8 T cell receptor beta chains listed next were all sequenced from one sample in a study of response to subunit inactivated influenza vaccine. MiXCR, applied by TCRdb to the RT-PCR reads, yields one record per CDR3 protein. The sample consists of just under 250,000 distinct CDR3 sequences, 9% to 15% of them appearing once. The sample in question was non-naive T cells sorted from PBMCs, obtained less than 15 days before vaccination. These receptors came from a man in his fifties who received an inactivated influenza vaccine.

This clonotype appeared many times. V gene TRBV2 combines with J gene TRBJ1-6; D is ambiguous. Trimming removed 6 bases from V and 0 bases from J, with 12 bases in between. The CDR3 consists of 16 residues. CDR1 SNHLY and CDR2 FYNNEI come from the germline V gene. CDR3 sequence reads: CASSRTGSSYNSPLHF. CDR3 DNA sequence: TGTGCCAGCAGCCGGACGGGGAGCTCCTATAATTCACCCCTCCACTTT.

The genes are TRBV5-4 and TRBJ2-1; D gene ambiguous. Trimming left V 0 bases short and J 5 bases short, with 9 bases between. The CDR3 consists of 14 residues. The germline CDR1 and CDR2 sequences are SGHNT and YYREEE (reference sequence). This CDR3 is CASSLVGIDNEQFF. CDR3 nucleotides: TGTGCCAGCAGCTTGGTCGGTATCGACAATGAGCAGTTCTTC.

This clonotype was counted at least ten times. The CDR3 protein is CASSPRGGSLPDTQYF. DNA for the CDR3: TGTGCCAGCAGCCCCCGGGGCGGGAGCCTCCCAGATACGCAGTATTTT. The V call is TRBV11-1, the J call TRBJ2-3; 7 nucleotides agree with TRBD2. Germline V gene data show CDR1 as SGHAT and CDR2 as FQDESV (reference sequence). This CDR3 has 16 residues. J was trimmed by 4 bases and V by 5 bases; bases with no gene match: 12.

This clonotype was picked up a small number of times. The chain has TRBV9 and TRBJ2-2; D perhaps matches TRBD1 (6 bases). Per the germline V gene, CDR1 is SGDLS and CDR2 is YYNGEE. This CDR3 comprises 15 residues. Trimming took off 0 bases at V and 6 bases at J, with 12 bases between the two ends. CDR3 bases: TGTGCCAGCAGCGTAGGACAGGTCTCGGCCGGGGAGCTGTTTTTT. This codes for CASSVGQVSAGELFF.

This clonotype has a handful of counts. This chain connects TRBV30 to TRBJ2-7; 7 bases fit TRBD1. Germline V gives CDR1 GTSNPN, CDR2 SVGIG (reference sequence). CDR3 length: 15 residues. After removal of 3 bases from V and 0 bases from J, the junction contained 8 bases not matched to a gene. The DNA for the CDR3 is TGTGCCTGGAGGAGAGACAGGGCCCTCTCCTACGAGCAGTACTTC. Its translation: CAWRRDRALSYEQYF. The full variable domain, in which reference TRBV30 and TRBJ2-7 provide the parts outside the CDR3, is SQTIHQWPATLVQPVGSPLSLECTVEGTSNPNLYWYRQAAGRGLQLLFYSVGIGQISSEVPQNLSASRPQDRQFILSSKKLLLSDSGFYLCAWRRDRALSYEQYFGPGTRLTVT.

The chain combines TRBV28 with TRBJ2-3; D may be TRBD2 (5 bases). This CDR3 spans 15 amino acids. Trimming took off 3 bases at V and 0 bases at J, with 10 bases between the two ends. The V gene's germline CDR1 is MDHEN and CDR2 SYDVKM. CDR3 DNA sequence: TGTGCCAGCAGTTTTCGGGGATATAGCACAGATACGCAGTATTTT. Its translation is CASSFRGYSTDTQYF.

The rearrangement uses TRBV27 and TRBJ1-5; TRBD1 aligns across 8 bases. The CDR3 is 19 residues long. CDR1 is MNHEY, CDR2 SMNVEV, per germline (reference sequence). After removal of 5 bases from V and 0 bases from J, the junction contained 15 bases not matched to a gene. The CDR3 sequence is CASSPRGQAGGYSNQPQHF. The DNA of the CDR3 is TGTGCCAGCAGTCCCAGGGGACAGGCCGGTGGTTATAGCAATCAGCCCCAGCATTTT.

This clonotype showed up many times. V is TRBV5-1 and J is TRBJ1-6, with 7 bases matching TRBD1. Unmatched junction bases numbered 3, after V lost 3 bases and J lost 3 bases. The CDR3 extends over 15 amino acids. Per the germline V gene, CDR1 is SGHRS and CDR2 is YFSETQ. The CDR3 sequence is CASSSGDSYNSPLHF. The CDR3 DNA sequence: TGCGCCAGCAGCTCGGGGGACAGCTATAATTCACCCCTCCACTTT.